Listed here is a single T cell receptor (beta chain). Its specificity is unknown. CDR3 size: 11 residues. Germline CDR1 MDHEN, CDR2 SYDVKM. V was pared by 3 bases and J by 4 bases, with 2 bases between. This sample was taken from a study of CD8+CD57+ T cells in acquired aplastic anemia. Study-wide context: 3.2 ug was the average amount of DNA from sorted CD4+ and CD8+ cells.

Study-wide results and caveats: Around 27 CD8+ CDR3 sequences occurred in both the patients and the controls.

Individuals selected for sequencing had exhibited CD8+CD57+ cell expansion on flow cytometry. Patients had received no therapy at the time of blood sampling. TCR beta VDJ and CDR3 were profiled, and genomic DNA was the template. Each CDR3 protein is one row after TCRdb ran MiXCR on the reads. The sample has about 150,000 distinct CDR3 sequences; about 48% are singletons. The specimen sequenced was sorted CD4+, CD8+, or CD8+CD57+ T cells (not recorded which) from PBMCs. This chain joins TRBV28 and TRBJ2-3; the D is unclear. The origin of this receptor is a human donor with aplastic anemia. The CDR3 sequence is CASSFADTQYF. DNA for the CDR3: TGTGCCAGCAGTTTTGCAGATACGCAGTATTTT.